This T cell receptor beta chain was found in a study of identical twins. Notes on the study in general: Cross-sectional statistics, not tracking of the same donors, supported the conclusions. Fewer insertions marked abundant cord blood beta clonotypes; young adult naive trended weakly, memory not at all.

Germline V lookup: CDR1 SQVTM, CDR2 ANQGSEA. This CDR3 has 14 residues. V was shortened by 7 bases and J by 5 bases, with 20 bases between the two germline ends. After template switching added a universal primer site, the resulting cDNA carried unique molecular identifiers. TCRdb re-analysed the 5' RACE reads in MiXCR, keeping a single row per CDR3 protein. The repertoire includes fewer than 800,000 distinct CDR3 sequences, roughly 6.6% of them detected once, and about 1.6% sits in the top ten. This clonotype turned up a few times. Its specificity is not known. These data were also filed under a second study, of yellow fever vaccine responses in identical twins.

The sequence was obtained from a woman between 18 and 29 years old in good health. The sample taken for sequencing was PBMCs. The J gene is TRBJ2-5, the V gene TRBV29-1; a weak D match, TRBD2 (5 bases). The CDR3 spells CSAPPGSQRETQYF. The CDR3 DNA is TGCAGCGCGCCGCCGGGATCACAACGGGAGACCCAGTACTTC.